The 26 T cell receptor beta chains given below trace back to one sample, sequenced in a study of T cells in localized non-small cell lung cancer. TCRdb's table, derived via immunoSEQ multiplex PCR, lists solely in-frame clones and lacks some. Altogether 37,000 or so clones are present, over 70% being singletons, with the ten largest covering roughly 2.5%. Sequenced material: peripheral blood, taken before any cancer treatment. All receptors come from a woman aged 40-75 years with stage I lung adenocarcinoma.

V usage is TRBV6-1 and J usage is TRBJ1-5; 7 positions match TRBD1. V shed 1 base, J shed 4 bases, and the junction held 4 bases outside the gene matches. In germline, CDR1 is MNHNS, CDR2 SASEGT. The CDR3 has 15 residues. In DNA, the CDR3 is TGTGCCAGCAGTGAAGGGGGACAGTGGAATCAGCCCCAGCATTTT. Translated, it gives CASSEGGQWNQPQHF.

This rearrangement joins TRBV29-1 to TRBJ2-2; D could derive from TRBD1 or TRBD2 (5 bases each). This CDR3 region has 14 residues. CDR1 is SQVTM, CDR2 ANQGSEA, per germline. V gave up 1 base and J gave up 7 bases, with 13 bases separating them. The CDR3 sequence: CSVEGGVQGGELFF. In DNA form, the CDR3 reads TGCAGCGTTGAAGGAGGGGTCCAAGGCGGGGAGCTGTTTTTT.

DNA for the CDR3: TGTGCCAGCAAACCCGACATCACCGGGGAGCTGTTTTTT. Translated: CASKPDITGELFF. The V call is TRBV2, the J call TRBJ2-2; D is uncertain. V was shortened by 7 bases and J by 4 bases, with 10 bases between the two germline ends. The CDR3 sequence is 13 residues long. The germline V gene encodes CDR1 SNHLY and CDR2 FYNNEI. The variable domain in full, completed from reference TRBV2 and TRBJ2-2, reads EPEVTQTPSHQVTQMGQEVILRCVPISNHLYFYWYRQILGQKVEFLVSFYNNEISEKSEIFDDQFSVERPDGSNFTLKIRSTKLEDSAMYFCASKPDITGELFFGEGSRLTVL.

The V and J genes are TRBV6-4 and TRBJ1-2, with 7 bases lining up with TRBD1. J lost 0 bases, V lost 6 bases, and 1 base had no gene match. The CDR3 runs 13 residues. Germline V gene sequence: CDR1 MRHNA, CDR2 SNTAGT. CDR3 nucleotide sequence: TGTGCCAGCAGCAGGGGGGCTAACTATGGCTACACCTTC. Residues: CASSRGANYGYTF.

The chain joins TRBV27 to TRBJ2-2; 10 positions match TRBD1. This CDR3 contains 16 residues. V lost 2 bases, J lost 4 bases, and 4 bases stayed unmatched. Germline assignment: CDR1 MNHEY and CDR2 SMNVEV (reference sequence). Written as DNA, the CDR3 is TGTGCCAGCAGTTTACTTCGGACAGGGGGCACCGGGGAGCTGTTTTTT. Its protein product is CASSLLRTGGTGELFF.

This clone turned up a few times. The V and J genes are TRBV15 and TRBJ2-7; TRBD2 matches 9 bases. CDR3 length: 15 amino acids. The V segment lost 3 bases and the J segment 0 bases; nucleotides outside the gene matches: 3. The germline gives CDR1 LNHNV, CDR2 YYDKDF (reference sequence). The CDR3 DNA reads TGTGCCACCAGCAGGGGCGGGAGGGGCTCCTACGAGCAGTACTTC. Its translation: CATSRGGRGSYEQYF.

The chain recombines TRBV5-4 with TRBJ2-1, with 13 bases lining up with TRBD2. CDR1 is SGHNT and CDR2 is YYREEE in the germline V gene (reference sequence). The CDR3 totals 17 residues. Germline trimming cut 5 bases from V and 5 bases from J; bases unmatched to any gene: 10. Here the CDR3 reads CASRNLGTSGIHNEQFF. The CDR3 DNA sequence: TGTGCCAGCAGAAACCTAGGGACTAGCGGGATTCACAATGAGCAGTTCTTC.

V is TRBV5-1 and J is TRBJ1-2; TRBD1 aligns across 9 bases. V trimming: 4 bases; J trimming: 7 bases; junction bases outside the gene matches: 11. The germline V gene has CDR1 SGHRS and CDR2 YFSETQ. This CDR3 spans 15 amino acids. The CDR3 DNA follows: TGCGCCAGCAGCCCGTCCGGGACAGGGTTTGGTGGCTACACCTTC. Residues: CASSPSGTGFGGYTF.

This CDR3 reads CAISFGGGNTEAFF. The DNA of the CDR3 is TGTGCCATCAGCTTCGGGGGGGGGAACACTGAAGCTTTCTTT. The chain recombines TRBV10-3 with TRBJ1-1; a possible D gene is TRBD1 (5 bases). V lost 6 bases and J 1 base, leaving 12 bases between the germline ends. Germline assignment: CDR1 ENHRY and CDR2 SYGVKD. This CDR3 is built from 14 residues.

V gene TRBV6-6 combines with J gene TRBJ2-7, with 7 nucleotides matching TRBD2. Trimming took 2 bases from V and 1 from J; bases not matched to a gene: 2. From germline, CDR1 is MNHNY and CDR2 SVGAGI (reference sequence). This CDR3 spans 14 amino acids. The CDR3 coding sequence is TGTGCCAGCAGTTACGGGGGAGGGTCCTACGAGCAGTACTTC. As protein: CASSYGGGSYEQYF.

V gene TRBV28 combines with J gene TRBJ1-5; D is possibly TRBD1 (5 bases). Germline V CDR1 and CDR2: MDHEN, SYDVKM. Trimming stripped 6 bases from V and 2 bases from J, with 11 bases between. This CDR3 has 14 amino acids. CDR3 nucleotides: TGTGCCAGCAGGCCTGGGGGGGGCAATCAGCCCCAGCATTTT. The encoded protein is CASRPGGGNQPQHF.

The gene calls are TRBV19 and TRBJ1-4; 8 bases fit TRBD1. The CDR3 runs 14 residues. The V and J ends lost 2 bases and 7 bases, in that order; junction bases with no gene match: 3. Germline CDR1 reads LNHDA; CDR2 reads SQIVND (reference sequence). CDR3 region: CASSIQGASEKLFF. The CDR3 bases are TGTGCCAGTAGTATACAGGGGGCAAGTGAAAAACTGTTTTTT.

This rearrangement joins TRBV2 to TRBJ2-5; D ambiguous. Deletions cut 4 bases from V and 0 bases from J, with 3 bases between. The CDR3 contains 12 residues. The V gene's germline CDR1 is SNHLY and CDR2 FYNNEI. CDR3 nucleotide sequence: TGTGCCAGCAGTGCCGACCAAGAGACCCAGTACTTC. As protein: CASSADQETQYF.

This chain joins TRBV11-1 and TRBJ2-2; D call uncertain. V lost 5 bases and J 2 bases, leaving 9 bases between the germline ends. The CDR3 runs to 14 residues. Germline values: CDR1 SGHAT, CDR2 FQDESV (reference sequence). The chain's CDR3 is CASSPYSNTGELFF. CDR3 DNA: TGTGCCAGCAGCCCCTACAGCAACACCGGGGAGCTGTTTTTT.

CDR3: CASSKVVEYPRGAVF. The CDR3, as DNA: TGTGCCAGCAGCAAAGTCGTAGAATATCCCCGGGGAGCTGTTTTT. V is TRBV21-1 and J is TRBJ2-2; the DNA was not compared with TRBD2, the D call given in the table. TRBV21-1 is a pseudogene. The CDR3 length is 15 residues.

This clone occurred once. This sequence joins TRBV27 and TRBJ2-1; 9 nucleotides agree with TRBD1. The CDR3 covers 15 residues. Germline lookup yields CDR1 MNHEY and CDR2 SMNVEV (reference sequence). The V segment lost 5 bases and the J segment 9 bases; nucleotides outside the gene matches: 11. The CDR3 region is CASSQWDRVGGEQFF. The CDR3 coding sequence is TGTGCCAGCAGTCAATGGGACAGGGTAGGCGGTGAGCAGTTCTTC.

This clone turned up a few times. The chain has TRBV29-1 and TRBJ1-1; D perhaps matches TRBD1 (5 bases). Germline V gene data show CDR1 as SQVTM and CDR2 as ANQGSEA. Trimming shortened V by 4 bases and J by 4 bases, and 10 bases separated the two germline ends. The CDR3 runs to 12 residues. CDR3 sequence reads: CSVGGGGTEAFF. CDR3 coding DNA: TGCAGCGTTGGAGGTGGGGGCACTGAAGCTTTCTTT.

The gene calls are TRBV9 and TRBJ1-4, with 7 bases that match TRBD1. V trimming: 0 bases; J trimming: 7 bases; junction bases outside the gene matches: 6. The length of the CDR3 is 15 residues. Germline lookup yields CDR1 SGDLS and CDR2 YYNGEE. CDR3 DNA: TGTGCCAGCAGCGTAGGGGGAGGGGGCGGTGAAAAACTGTTTTTT. It codes for CASSVGGGGGEKLFF.

The gene calls are TRBV6-4 and TRBJ2-1; the D call may be TRBD1 or TRBD2 (5 bases each). Germline values: CDR1 MRHNA, CDR2 SNTAGT. The V and J ends lost 4 bases and 1 base respectively, with 11 bases between them. CDR3 length: 15 amino acids. CDR3 in amino acids: CASSVRDGSYNEQFF. The CDR3 DNA follows: TGTGCCAGCAGTGTGAGGGACGGATCCTACAATGAGCAGTTCTTC.

The CDR3 DNA reads as TGTGCCGCGCAATTAGCAGCGGCAATCTACAATGAGCAGTTCTTC. Amino acids: CAAQLAAAIYNEQFF. The V call is TRBV30, the J call TRBJ2-1; a possible D gene is TRBD2 (5 bases). The V end lost 8 bases, the J end lost 3 bases, and 20 bases lay between the germline ends. Germline lookup yields CDR1 GTSNPN and CDR2 SVGIG (reference sequence). The CDR3 extends over 15 amino acids.

In its sample, this clone was seen once. The chain employs TRBV7-2 and TRBJ2-3; 8 bases line up with TRBD2. Germline V gives CDR1 SGHTA, CDR2 FQGNSA. The CDR3 has 14 residues. The V and J ends lost 5 bases and 2 bases, in that order; junction bases with no gene match: 3. This chain's CDR3 is CASSPSGSTDTQYF. The CDR3 DNA is TGTGCCAGCAGCCCTAGCGGGTCCACAGATACGCAGTATTTT.

In regard to this clone: One junction end disagrees with the germline gene, perhaps due to a read error. J is TRBJ2-7 and V is TRBV5-6; TRBD2 matches 8 bases. The V gene's germline CDR1 is SGHDT and CDR2 YYEEEE. CDR3 length: 15 amino acids. This CDR3 reads CASSLDPAGAYGQYF. CDR3 DNA: TGTGCCAGCAGCTTGGATCCAGCGGGAGCTTACGGGCAGTACTTC.

The chain carries TRBV7-2 and TRBJ2-5; a possible D gene is TRBD2 (5 bases). Germline V gene sequence: CDR1 SGHTA, CDR2 FQGNSA. This CDR3 is built from 12 residues. V shed 8 bases and J shed 5 bases, with 12 bases lying between them. In DNA, the CDR3 is TGTGCCAGCGGGCGAAGGGAGGAGACCCAGTACTTC. Protein sequence: CASGRREETQYF.

This chain's CDR3 is CASSERTPAGRYTF. DNA for the CDR3: TGTGCCAGCAGTGAGAGGACACCGGCGGGGCGCTACACCTTC. The V call is TRBV6-5, the J call TRBJ1-2, with D perhaps matching TRBD1 (5 bases). CDR3 size: 14 residues. CDR1 is MNHEY, CDR2 SVGAGI, per germline. V was cut by 5 bases and J by 9 bases, with 19 bases left in between.

The CDR3: CASGRTKGARNTEAFF. The CDR3 DNA reads TGTGCCAGCGGTAGGACCAAGGGGGCCCGGAACACTGAAGCTTTCTTT. The J gene is TRBJ1-1, the V gene TRBV11-2; TRBD1 matches 7 bases. V lost 8 bases and J lost 1; bases outside the gene matches: 13. CDR1 SGHAT and CDR2 FQNNGV come from the germline V gene. The CDR3 is 16 amino acids.

Here the CDR3 DNA reads TGTGCCAGCATGGGAGGCGAGGGGAATGAGCAGTTCTTC. It specifies CASMGGEGNEQFF. The chain couples TRBV2 to TRBJ2-1; a weak D match, TRBD2 (6 bases). The CDR3 contains 13 residues. The germline V gene encodes CDR1 SNHLY and CDR2 FYNNEI. Trimming took 7 bases from V and 7 from J, leaving 14 bases between them. Full variable domain (missing parts from reference TRBV2 and TRBJ2-1): EPEVTQTPSHQVTQMGQEVILRCVPISNHLYFYWYRQILGQKVEFLVSFYNNEISEKSEIFDDQFSVERPDGSNFTLKIRSTKLEDSAMYFCASMGGEGNEQFFGPGTRLTVL.